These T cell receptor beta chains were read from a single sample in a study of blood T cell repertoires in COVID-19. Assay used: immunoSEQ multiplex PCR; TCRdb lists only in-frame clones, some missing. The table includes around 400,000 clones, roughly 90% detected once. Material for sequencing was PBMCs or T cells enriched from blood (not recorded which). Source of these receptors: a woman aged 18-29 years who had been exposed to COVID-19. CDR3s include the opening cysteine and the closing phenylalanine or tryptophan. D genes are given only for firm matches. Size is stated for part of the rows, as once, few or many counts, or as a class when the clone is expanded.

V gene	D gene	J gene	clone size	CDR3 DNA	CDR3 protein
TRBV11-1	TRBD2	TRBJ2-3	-	TGTGCCAGCAGCTGGACTAGCCCTTTGGGTACGCAGTATTTT	CASSWTSPLGTQYF
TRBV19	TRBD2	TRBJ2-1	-	TGTGCCAGTAGTTTCGTAGCGGGACCCTACAATGAGCAGTTCTTC	CASSFVAGPYNEQFF
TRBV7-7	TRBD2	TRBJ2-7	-	TGTGCCAGCAGCTTACGTGCGGGAGGGATGTACGAGCAGTACTTC	CASSLRAGGMYEQYF
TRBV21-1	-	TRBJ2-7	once	TGTGCCAGCAGCAACGGAGTAGCGGATACCTACGAGCAGTACTTC	CASSNGVADTYEQYF
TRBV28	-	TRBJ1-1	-	TGTGCCAGCAGTTTACCCTTAACAGAAAACACTGAAGCTTTCTTT	CASSLPLTENTEAFF
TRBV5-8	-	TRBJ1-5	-	TGTGCCAGCAGCCCAAACAGGGGCAATCAGCCCCAGCATTTT	CASSPNRGNQPQHF
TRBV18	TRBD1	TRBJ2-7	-	TGTGCCAGCTCACGACAACCGGGACAGGGTGACGAGCAGTACTTC	CASSRQPGQGDEQYF
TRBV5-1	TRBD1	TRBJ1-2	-	TGCGCCAGCAGCCAGGGACAGTACTATGGCTACACCTTC	CASSQGQYYGYTF
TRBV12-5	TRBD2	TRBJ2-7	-	TGTGCTAGTGGTCTGGGGACTAGCGAGCAGTACTTC	CASGLGTSEQYF
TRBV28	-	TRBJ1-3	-	TGTGCCAGCAGTTTAGGGCTGAACACCATATATTTT	CASSLGLNTIYF
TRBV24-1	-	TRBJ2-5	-	TGTGCCACCAGTGATCCATCAGGAAGGCAAGAGACCCAGTACTTC	CATSDPSGRQETQYF
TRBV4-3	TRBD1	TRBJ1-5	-	TGCGCCAGCAGCCAAGACCCAAACCGGGACAGGGGGCTTAATCAGCCCCAGCATTTT	CASSQDPNRDRGLNQPQHF
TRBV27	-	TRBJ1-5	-	TGTGCCAGCGGCCCGGGGGTGATTAATCAGCCCCAGCATTTT	CASGPGVINQPQHF
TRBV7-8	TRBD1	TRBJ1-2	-	TGTGCCAGCAGCTTATCCCTGACAGGGGCAAACTATGGCTACACCTTC	CASSLSLTGANYGYTF
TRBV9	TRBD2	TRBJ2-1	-	TGTGCCAGCAGCGACCGGACTAGCGGCAATGAGCAGTTCTTC	CASSDRTSGNEQFF
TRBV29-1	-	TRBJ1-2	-	TGCAGCGTTGAAGAGGGGGCAGGCTATGGCTACACCTTC	CSVEEGAGYGYTF
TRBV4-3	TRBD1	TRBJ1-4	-	TGCGCCAGCAGCCAAACCGGGACAGCTATTAATGAAAAACTGTTTTTT	CASSQTGTAINEKLFF
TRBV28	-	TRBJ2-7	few	TGTGCCAGCAGGTGGCTAGTGGGTTACGAGCAGTACTTC	CASRWLVGYEQYF
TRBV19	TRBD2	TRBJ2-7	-	TGTGCCAGTAGTATGGGACTAGCGGACTTTTATGAGCAGTACTTC	CASSMGLADFYEQYF
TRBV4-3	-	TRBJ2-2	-	TGCGCCAGCAGCCAAGACAGGGGGGCCGGGGAGCTGTTTTTT	CASSQDRGAGELFF
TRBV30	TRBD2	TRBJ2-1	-	TGTGCCTGGAGTGTAGGCAGCGGGGGATACAATGAGCAGTTCTTC	CAWSVGSGGYNEQFF
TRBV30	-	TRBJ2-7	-	TGTGCCTGGACGGCAGGGGTTAACGAGCAGTACTTC	CAWTAGVNEQYF
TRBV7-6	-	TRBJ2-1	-	TGTGCCAGCAGCTTATTTAGCGTTTTGGGAAACAATGAGCAGTTCTTC	CASSLFSVLGNNEQFF
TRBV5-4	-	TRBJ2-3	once	TGTGCCAGCAGTCCCTCCTACACAGATACGCAGTATTTT	CASSPSYTDTQYF
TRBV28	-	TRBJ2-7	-	TGTGCCAGCACAGACCGAGGGGGATTGCGCTCCTACGAGCAGTACTTC	CASTDRGGLRSYEQYF
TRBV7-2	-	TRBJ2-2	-	TGTGCCAGCAGCTTAGGTACAGGCGCGAACACCGGGGAGCTGTTTTTT	CASSLGTGANTGELFF
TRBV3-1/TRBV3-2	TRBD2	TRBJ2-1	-	TGTGCCAGCAGCCACCTTAGCGGGTACTCTAATGAGCAGTTCTTC	CASSHLSGYSNEQFF
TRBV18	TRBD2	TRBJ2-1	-	TGTGCCACCCTGGGGCGGGAGAATGAGCAGTTCTTC	CATLGRENEQFF
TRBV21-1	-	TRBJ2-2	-	TGTGCCAGCAGCAAAGACAGGGCTGTTGGTGGGCCAAAATCATTCACCGGGGAGCTGTTTTTT	CASSKDRAVGGPKSFTGELFF
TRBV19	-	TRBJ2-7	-	TGTGCCAGTAGTAATTTCGGGGTCTCCTACGAGCAGTACTTC	CASSNFGVSYEQYF
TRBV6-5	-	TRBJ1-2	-	TGTGCCAGCAGTTTACGACAGCCCGGCTATGGCTACACCTTC	CASSLRQPGYGYTF
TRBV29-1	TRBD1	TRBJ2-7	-	TGCAGCGTTGAAGATGGCAGACAGGGCGCGGGCTACGAGCAGTACTTC	CSVEDGRQGAGYEQYF
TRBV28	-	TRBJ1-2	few	TGTGCCAGCAGTTCGGACAGCTATGGCTACACCTTC	CASSSDSYGYTF
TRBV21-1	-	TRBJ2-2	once	TGTGCCAGCAGCAGGGACAGGTCTCCCCCTCGGGAGCTGTTTTTT	CASSRDRSPPRELFF
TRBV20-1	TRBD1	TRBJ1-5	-	TGCAGTGCTAGTCCTGACAGGGACAATCAGCCCCAGCATTTT	CSASPDRDNQPQHF
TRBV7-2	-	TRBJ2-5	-	TGTGCCAGCAGCTTAGGTTGGCGGAATTTGGAGACCCAGTACTTC	CASSLGWRNLETQYF
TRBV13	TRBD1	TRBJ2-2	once	TGTGCCAGCAGCGGTCCGGGACAGGGAAACACCGGGGAGCTGTTTTTT	CASSGPGQGNTGELFF
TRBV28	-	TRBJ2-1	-	TGTGCCAGCAGTACTTGGACTCTGCACCAGTTCTTC	CASSTWTLHQFF
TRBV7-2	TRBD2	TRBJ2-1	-	TGTGCCAGCAGTTGGGAGGGAGCGGGAGACAACAATGAGCAGTTCTTC	CASSWEGAGDNNEQFF
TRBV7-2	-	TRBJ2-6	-	TGTGCCAGCAGCTCCCAACAAGTAATCACTGGGGCCAACGTCCTGACTTTC	CASSSQQVITGANVLTF
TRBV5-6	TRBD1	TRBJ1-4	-	TGTGCCAGCAGCTTTCCAACAGGGGAACCTAATGAAAAACTGTTTTTT	CASSFPTGEPNEKLFF
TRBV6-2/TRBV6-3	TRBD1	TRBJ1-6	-	TGTGCCAGCAGTTTCGCACAGGGGGATAGCGATTCACCCCTCCACTTT	CASSFAQGDSDSPLHF
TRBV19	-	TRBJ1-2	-	TGTGCCAGTAAACTTGCGGCGGACATAGCTAACTATGGCTACACCTTC	CASKLAADIANYGYTF
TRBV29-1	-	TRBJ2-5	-	TGCAGCGTTGGTCGGCTAGATGAGACCCAGTACTTC	CSVGRLDETQYF
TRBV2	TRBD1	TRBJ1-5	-	TGTGCCAGCAGGGGGACAGACTTGGGCAATCAGCCCCAGCATTTT	CASRGTDLGNQPQHF
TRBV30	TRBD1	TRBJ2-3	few	TGTGCCTGGTGTCCGGGACAGGGGGCGACAGATACGCAGTATTTT	CAWCPGQGATDTQYF
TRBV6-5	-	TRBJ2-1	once	TGTGCCAGCAGTCTTGGTCTCGGGACAGAGCAGTTCTTC	CASSLGLGTEQFF
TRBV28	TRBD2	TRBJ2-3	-	TGTGCCAGCAGTAATAGCGGGGCCACAGATACGCAGTATTTT	CASSNSGATDTQYF
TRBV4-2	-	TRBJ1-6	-	TGTGCCAGCAGCCGCCGTGAGGGCGGAGGACTGGGGAATTCACCCCTCCACTTT	CASSRREGGGLGNSPLHF
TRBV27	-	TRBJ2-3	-	TGTGCCAGCAGTTCGAGAAGTGGTGATACGCAGTATTTT	CASSSRSGDTQYF
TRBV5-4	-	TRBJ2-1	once	TGTGCCAGCAGCTTTACCCTGACTTTAGTAGGCGATGAGCAGTTCTTC	CASSFTLTLVGDEQFF
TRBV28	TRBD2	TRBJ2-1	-	TGTGCCAGCAGCCTACCCTCGACTAGCGGGAAAGGGCAGTTCTTC	CASSLPSTSGKGQFF